These 24 T cell receptor beta chains were sequenced from one sample in a study of blood T cell repertoires in COVID-19 (dated by TCRdb to the early 2020s). Receptor amplification or capture employed the immunoSEQ multiplex PCR assay. The table was pulled from immuneACCESS by TCRdb, which kept in-frame rearrangements only. Such tables lose some clones; where checked, under half of the loss comes from unresolved V genes, and the rest has no known cause. This sample comprises 90,000 to 150,000 clones, about 85% of them detected only once. The ten largest clonotypes hold roughly 8% of the sample. The source material was peripheral blood. These receptors originate from a human donor in a cohort sampled during active COVID-19.

The rearrangement links TRBV30 to TRBJ2-1; 9 nucleotides match TRBD2. The CDR3 contains 15 residues. V was clipped by 5 bases and J by 4 bases; unmatched bases: 9. Germline assignment: CDR1 GTSNPN and CDR2 SVGIG (reference sequence). The CDR3 nucleotides read TGTGCCTGGCGGCGTGGGGCGGGGGGGTACAATGAGCAGTTCTTC. Its translation is CAWRRGAGGYNEQFF. Filled out from reference TRBV30 and TRBJ2-1, the complete variable domain reads SQTIHQWPATLVQPVGSPLSLECTVEGTSNPNLYWYRQAAGRGLQLLFYSVGIGQISSEVPQNLSASRPQDRQFILSSKKLLLSDSGFYLCAWRRGAGGYNEQFFGPGTRLTVL.

The chain employs TRBV11-3 and TRBJ1-1; D is unclear. Germline CDR1 and CDR2: SGHNT and YENEEA. The CDR3 runs 14 residues. Deletions cut 2 bases from V and 2 bases from J, with 9 bases between. CDR3: CASSLYGPNTEAFF. The CDR3 DNA reads TGTGCCAGCAGCTTATATGGGCCAAACACTGAAGCTTTCTTT.

The rearrangement uses TRBV7-9 and TRBJ1-1, with 8 bases aligning to TRBD1. Per germline, CDR1 SEHNR and CDR2 FQNEAQ (reference sequence). This CDR3 spans 16 amino acids. The V and J ends lost 1 base and 3 bases, in that order; junction bases with no gene match: 7. The CDR3 sequence is CASSLGSWDRHTEAFF. The DNA of the CDR3 is TGTGCCAGCAGCTTAGGCTCTTGGGACAGGCACACTGAAGCTTTCTTT.

V and J are TRBV18 and TRBJ2-7; D might be TRBD1 (5 bases). Germline assignment: CDR1 KGHSH and CDR2 LQKENI. The CDR3 runs 14 residues. The V end lost 2 bases, the J end lost 5 bases, and 13 bases lay between the germline ends. In DNA form, the CDR3 reads TGTGCCAGCTCACCATTAGGGGAAATGAACGAGCAGTACTTC. Encoded protein: CASSPLGEMNEQYF.

This chain uses TRBV30 with TRBJ1-1; 8 nucleotides agree with TRBD1. The CDR3 loop spans 14 amino acids. Trimming removed 2 bases from V and 4 bases from J; junction bases left unmatched: 6. The germline gives CDR1 GTSNPN, CDR2 SVGIG (reference sequence). CDR3 bases: TGTGCCTGGAGTCGACAGGGGTTGGTCACTGAAGCTTTCTTT. Translated: CAWSRQGLVTEAFF.

This clone was seen only a few times. This chain links TRBV5-1 with TRBJ2-1; maybe TRBD2 (5 bases). CDR3 length: 14 residues. Germline CDR1 and CDR2: SGHRS and YFSETQ. Trimming took off 1 base at V and 4 bases at J, with 9 bases between the two ends. CDR3: CASSLNRGYNEQFF. As DNA, the CDR3 is TGCGCCAGCAGCTTGAACCGGGGATACAATGAGCAGTTCTTC.

The chain uses TRBV2 and TRBJ1-6, with a weak D call TRBD1 (6 bases). V lost 2 bases and J 6 bases, leaving 11 bases between the germline ends. Germline CDR1 is SNHLY and CDR2 is FYNNEI. This CDR3 spans 15 amino acids. The CDR3 DNA reads TGTGCCAGCAGTGAACTGGGACATACTAATTCACCCCTCCACTTT. Residues: CASSELGHTNSPLHF.

The chain links TRBV5-3 to TRBJ1-2; no reliable D call. TRBV5-3 is placed among ORFs of uncertain function. The V and J ends lost 4 bases and 5 bases respectively, with 12 bases between them. CDR3 length equals 13 residues. The CDR3 DNA reads TGTGCCAGAAGCCACGGGAAGAGGTATGGCTACACCTTC. It encodes CARSHGKRYGYTF.

The chain employs TRBV5-6 and TRBJ1-2, with TRBD1 identical over 7 bases. This CDR3 contains 13 residues. Unmatched junction bases numbered 3, after V lost 3 bases and J lost 4 bases. In germline, CDR1 is SGHDT, CDR2 YYEEEE. CDR3 residues: CASSSTGTYGYTF. The CDR3, as DNA: TGTGCCAGCAGCTCGACAGGGACCTATGGCTACACCTTC.

The V gene is TRBV28, the J gene TRBJ1-1; D remains unclear. V lost 6 bases, J lost 4 bases, and 18 bases lay in between. This CDR3 contains 15 residues. Germline CDR1 and CDR2: MDHEN and SYDVKM. CDR3 nucleotides: TGTGCCAGCAGGCCCCTCACCGCGGCCTCCACTGAAGCTTTCTTT. It codes for CASRPLTAASTEAFF.

The V gene is TRBV27, the J gene TRBJ2-7; 11 bases line up with TRBD1. V trimming: 2 bases; J trimming: 1 base; junction bases outside the gene matches: 10. The CDR3 consists of 18 residues. Germline loops: CDR1 MNHEY, CDR2 SMNVEV (reference sequence). CDR3 amino acids: CASSLGQGAAEGSYEQYF. CDR3 DNA: TGTGCCAGCAGTTTAGGACAGGGGGCAGCAGAAGGTTCCTACGAGCAGTACTTC.

This chain connects TRBV5-6 to TRBJ1-4; unclear D gene. Per the germline V gene, CDR1 is SGHDT and CDR2 is YYEEEE. The CDR3 extends over 16 amino acids. V was cut by 2 bases and J by 3 bases, with 14 bases left in between. CDR3 loop: CASSFYSSGPNEKLFF. The CDR3 nucleotides are TGTGCCAGCAGCTTTTACAGTAGTGGGCCTAATGAAAAACTGTTTTTT.

The chain carries TRBV18 and TRBJ2-3; TRBD2 aligns across 13 bases. The germline V gene encodes CDR1 KGHSH and CDR2 LQKENI. V shed 3 bases and J 1 base; nucleotides not matched to a gene: 4. The CDR3 extends over 17 amino acids. In DNA, the CDR3 is TGTGCCAGCTCACCCATTGGGACTAGCGGGGGCACAGATACGCAGTATTTT. Translating gives CASSPIGTSGGTDTQYF.

The V and J genes are TRBV5-1 and TRBJ2-3; 8 nucleotides line up with TRBD1. CDR1 is SGHRS, CDR2 YFSETQ, per germline. The V segment lost 3 bases and the J segment 0 bases; nucleotides outside the gene matches: 3. CDR3 size: 15 residues. The CDR3, as DNA: TGCGCCAGCAGCTCCCGGACAGGGAGCACAGATACGCAGTATTTT. The encoded protein is CASSSRTGSTDTQYF.

The chain employs TRBV28 and TRBJ2-2; D remains ambiguous. The CDR3 is 14 amino acids. CDR1 is MDHEN and CDR2 is SYDVKM in the germline V gene. Deletions cut 7 bases from V and 6 bases from J, with 15 bases between. The chain's CDR3 is CASNVPGPPGELFF. CDR3 in DNA: TGTGCCAGCAACGTCCCTGGCCCGCCCGGGGAGCTGTTTTTT.

The chain has TRBV18 and TRBJ2-3; 8 nucleotides match TRBD1. V lost 2 bases to trimming and J lost 0 bases; unmatched junction nucleotides: 7. Per germline, CDR1 KGHSH and CDR2 LQKENI. The CDR3 has 17 residues. The CDR3 nucleotides read TGTGCCAGCTCACCAACCGGGACAGGCTTTAGCACAGATACGCAGTATTTT. This translates into CASSPTGTGFSTDTQYF.

This chain joins TRBV7-8 and TRBJ2-7; the D gene is possibly TRBD1 (5 bases). Germline V CDR1 and CDR2: SGHVS, FQNEAQ. There are 16 residues in the CDR3. V gave up 1 base and J gave up 5 bases, with 18 bases separating them. The CDR3 nucleotides are TGTGCCAGCAGCTTAGTTTTTTTGGGGCCCCCCAACGAGCAGTACTTC. Protein: CASSLVFLGPPNEQYF.

The chain combines TRBV7-9 with TRBJ1-1; the D gene is possibly TRBD1 (5 bases). Germline V CDR1 and CDR2: SEHNR, FQNEAQ (reference sequence). This CDR3 has 12 amino acids. Trimming took 5 bases from V and 10 from J, leaving 14 bases between them. The CDR3 DNA is TGTGCCAGCAGCAAAACTCCGGGGGGAGCTTTCTTT. Encoded protein: CASSKTPGGAFF. The complete variable domain, with remaining parts taken from reference TRBV7-9 and TRBJ1-1, reads DTGVSQNPRHKITKRGQNVTFRCDPISEHNRLYWYRQTLGQGPEFLTYFQNEAQLEKSRLLSDRFSAERPKGSFSTLEIQRTEQGDSAMYLCASSKTPGGAFFGQGTRLTVV.

This sequence joins TRBV6-4 and TRBJ2-1; 9 bases match TRBD1. Germline lookup yields CDR1 MRHNA and CDR2 SNTAGT. J gave up 4 bases and V 5 bases, and 9 bases lay outside the gene matches. CDR3 length equals 16 residues. CDR3 DNA: TGTGCCAGCAGTCACACTCCGGGACAGGGATACAATGAGCAGTTCTTC. Translation: CASSHTPGQGYNEQFF.

This sequence joins TRBV5-1 and TRBJ1-4; perhaps TRBD1 as D (6 bases). Germline values: CDR1 SGHRS, CDR2 YFSETQ. The CDR3 length is 20 residues. V dropped 2 bases and J dropped 3 bases, with 26 bases sitting between them. The CDR3 here is CASSFQDRRGQIRANEKLFF. Written as DNA, the CDR3 is TGCGCCAGCAGCTTCCAGGACAGAAGAGGCCAAATACGAGCTAATGAAAAACTGTTTTTT. The full variable domain, with the rest looked up from reference TRBV5-1 and TRBJ1-4, is KAGVTQTPRYLIKTRGQQVTLSCSPISGHRSVSWYQQTPGQGLQFLFEYFSETQRNKGNFPGRFSGRQFSNSRSEMNVSTLELGDSALYLCASSFQDRRGQIRANEKLFFGSGTQLSVL.

This chain joins TRBV5-1 and TRBJ1-2; D possibly corresponds to TRBD1 (5 bases). CDR1 and CDR2 from the germline V gene are SGHRS and YFSETQ. V was shortened by 1 base and J by 8 bases, with 15 bases between the two germline ends. The CDR3 runs 14 residues. CDR3 bases: TGCGCCAGCAGCTTGTCGGAGGGGATGGGCGGCTACACCTTC. This translates into CASSLSEGMGGYTF.

The chain employs TRBV18 and TRBJ2-1, with TRBD1 identical over 8 bases. Germline V CDR1 and CDR2: KGHSH, LQKENI. The junction had 6 bases not matched to a gene; V was cut back by 5 bases and J by 0 bases. There are 16 residues in the CDR3. The DNA for the CDR3 is TGTGCCAGCTCATCATGGACAGGGAGCTCCTACAATGAGCAGTTCTTC. This codes for CASSSWTGSSYNEQFF.

The V gene is TRBV5-1, the J gene TRBJ2-3; D may be TRBD2 (5 bases). The V end lost 0 bases, the J end lost 3 bases, and 14 bases lay between the germline ends. The CDR3 is 16 amino acids. The germline V gene encodes CDR1 SGHRS and CDR2 YFSETQ. The CDR3 coding sequence is TGCGCCAGCAGCTTGGCCGAGTTAGCGCGAACAGATACGCAGTATTTT. Protein: CASSLAELARTDTQYF.

This clone was picked up one time. The V gene is TRBV7-8, the J gene TRBJ2-7, with D maybe TRBD2 (5 bases). This CDR3 is 15 amino acids long. The germline V gene encodes CDR1 SGHVS and CDR2 FQNEAQ. V was clipped by 3 bases and J by 4 bases, with 16 bases between them. The DNA of the CDR3 is TGTGCCAGCAGCTTCGCGCGGGCAACGACTTACGAGCAGTACTTC. This codes for CASSFARATTYEQYF.